This T cell receptor beta chain was sequenced during a study of blood T cells in healthy people across ages. Study-level background: About one barcoded beta molecule per two T cells was captured by template switching.

This clonotype has just a few counts. Its antigen is unknown. Using a J-beta primer mix together with a sample-barcoded 5' primer, a second PCR was run for about 6 to 11 cycles. TCRdb used MiXCR to reprocess the 5' RACE reads, holding one entry per CDR3 protein. Of about 1.8 million distinct CDR3 sequences in the sample, around 50% were seen once. Roughly 9.8 milliliters of peripheral blood were drawn from each donor. Study-level points and caveats: Age advanced and TCR beta diversity per million T cells fell, roughly linearly. Naive T cell percentage by flow cytometry tracked strongly with beta diversity.

V lost 3 bases, J lost 2 bases, and 6 bases stayed unmatched. CDR3 length equals 15 residues. Germline values: CDR1 MGHDK, CDR2 SYGVNS. The TCR sequence derives from a woman in her thirties or forties in good health. Source material: blood. This chain uses TRBV25-1 with TRBJ2-5; 7 nucleotides line up with TRBD1. CDR3 sequence reads: CASSEPDRVQETQYF. The DNA of the CDR3 is TGTGCCAGCAGTGAGCCCGACAGGGTACAAGAGACCCAGTACTTC.